This TCR beta chain was profiled in a study of breast tumors, draining lymph nodes, adjacent tissues. Study results and caveats: Luminal-like breast cancer showed significantly higher tumor–nontumor repertoire similarity than basal-like. Tumors had less TCR diversity than lymph nodes, more than nontumor tissue. Tumor T cell lymph node origin was a supported hypothesis, not proven.

Points on this clonotype: Its cognate antigen is unknown.

Axillary draining lymph nodes of breast cancer patients supplied the node samples. MiXCR, applied by TCRdb to the multiplex PCR reads, yields one record per CDR3 protein. The sample has 200,000 to 250,000 distinct CDR3 sequences; around 34% are singletons. The source material was axillary lymph node tissue. This TCR derives from a female donor with breast cancer. Some clones in this sample may be carry-over from other donors' samples.

CDR3 sequence reads: CASSPARREGYTF. The CDR3 DNA reads TGTGCCAGCAGCCCCGCCAGGCGGGAGGGCTACACCTTC. The J gene is TRBJ1-2, the V gene TRBV7-3, with D hard to call. V shed 5 bases and J shed 8 bases, with 15 bases lying between them. Germline-derived CDR1 and CDR2 are SGHTA and FQGTGA. CDR3 length equals 13 residues.